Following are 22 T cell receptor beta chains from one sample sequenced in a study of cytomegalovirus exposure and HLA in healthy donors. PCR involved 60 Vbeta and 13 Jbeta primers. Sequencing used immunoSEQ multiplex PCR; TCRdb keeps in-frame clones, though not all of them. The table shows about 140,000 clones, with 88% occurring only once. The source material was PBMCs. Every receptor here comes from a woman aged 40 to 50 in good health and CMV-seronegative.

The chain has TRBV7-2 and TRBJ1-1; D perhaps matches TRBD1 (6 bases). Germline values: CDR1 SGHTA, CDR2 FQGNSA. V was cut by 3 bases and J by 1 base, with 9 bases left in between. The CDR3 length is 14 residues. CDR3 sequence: CASSFLGGNTEAFF. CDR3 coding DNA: TGTGCCAGCAGCTTCCTAGGGGGGAACACTGAAGCTTTCTTT.

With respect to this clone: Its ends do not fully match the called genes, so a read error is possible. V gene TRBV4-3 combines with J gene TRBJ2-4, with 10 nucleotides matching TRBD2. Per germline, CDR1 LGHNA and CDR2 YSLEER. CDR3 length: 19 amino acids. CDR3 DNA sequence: TGCGCCGGCAGCCAAGATCTCGGGCTAACTAGCGGGGAACGAAACATTCAGTACTTC. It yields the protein CAGSQDLGLTSGERNIQYF.

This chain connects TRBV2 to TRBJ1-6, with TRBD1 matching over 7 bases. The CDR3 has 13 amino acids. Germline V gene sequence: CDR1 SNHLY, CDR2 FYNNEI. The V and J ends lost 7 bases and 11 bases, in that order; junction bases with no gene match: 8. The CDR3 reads CASTGQTSTPLHF. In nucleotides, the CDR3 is TGTGCCAGCACGGGACAGACGTCCACACCCCTCCACTTT.

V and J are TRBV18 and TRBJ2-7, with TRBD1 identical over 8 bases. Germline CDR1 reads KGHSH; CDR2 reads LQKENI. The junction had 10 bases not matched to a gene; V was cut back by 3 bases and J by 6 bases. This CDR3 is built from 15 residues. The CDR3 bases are TGTGCCAGCTCACCTTCGACAGGGGAAGGCGGCGAGCAGTACTTC. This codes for CASSPSTGEGGEQYF. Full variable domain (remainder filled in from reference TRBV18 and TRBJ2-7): NAGVMQNPRHLVRRRGQEARLRCSPMKGHSHVYWYRQLPEEGLKFMVYLQKENIIDESGMPKERFSAEFPKEGPSILRIQQVVRGDSAAYFCASSPSTGEGGEQYFGPGTRLTVT.

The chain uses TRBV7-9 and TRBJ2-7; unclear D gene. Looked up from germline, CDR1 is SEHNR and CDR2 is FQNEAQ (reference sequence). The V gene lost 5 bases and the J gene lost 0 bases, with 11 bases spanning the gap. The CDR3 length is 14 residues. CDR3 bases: TGTGCCAGCAGCCCCGACGGGTTCTCCTACGAGCAGTACTTC. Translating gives CASSPDGFSYEQYF. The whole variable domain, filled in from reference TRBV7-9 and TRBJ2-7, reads DTGVSQNPRHKITKRGQNVTFRCDPISEHNRLYWYRQTLGQGPEFLTYFQNEAQLEKSRLLSDRFSAERPKGSFSTLEIQRTEQGDSAMYLCASSPDGFSYEQYFGPGTRLTVT.

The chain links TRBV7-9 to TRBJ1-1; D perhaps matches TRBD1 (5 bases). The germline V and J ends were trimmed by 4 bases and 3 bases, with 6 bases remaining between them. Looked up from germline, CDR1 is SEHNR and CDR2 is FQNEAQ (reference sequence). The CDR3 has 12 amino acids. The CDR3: CASSWGDTEAFF. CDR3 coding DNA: TGTGCCAGCAGCTGGGGGGACACTGAAGCTTTCTTT.

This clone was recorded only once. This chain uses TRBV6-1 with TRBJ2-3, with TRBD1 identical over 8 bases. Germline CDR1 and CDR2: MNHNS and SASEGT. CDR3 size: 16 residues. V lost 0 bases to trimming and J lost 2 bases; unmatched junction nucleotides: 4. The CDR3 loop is CASSEAGTGHTDTQYF. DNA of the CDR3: TGTGCCAGCAGTGAAGCAGGGACAGGACACACAGATACGCAGTATTTT.

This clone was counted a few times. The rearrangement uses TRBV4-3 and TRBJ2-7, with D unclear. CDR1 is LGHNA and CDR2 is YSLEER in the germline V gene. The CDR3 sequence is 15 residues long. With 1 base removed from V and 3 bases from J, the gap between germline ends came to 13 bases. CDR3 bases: TGCGCCAGCAGCCAAGGAACCGGGTCGGTCTACGAGCAGTACTTC. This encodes CASSQGTGSVYEQYF.

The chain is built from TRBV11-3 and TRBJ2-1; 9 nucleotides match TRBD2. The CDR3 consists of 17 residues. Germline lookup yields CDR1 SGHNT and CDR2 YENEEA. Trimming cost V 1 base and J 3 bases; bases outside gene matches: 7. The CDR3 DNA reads TGTGCCAGCAGCTTAGGATCGGCTAGCGGGGACTACAATGAGCAGTTCTTC. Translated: CASSLGSASGDYNEQFF.

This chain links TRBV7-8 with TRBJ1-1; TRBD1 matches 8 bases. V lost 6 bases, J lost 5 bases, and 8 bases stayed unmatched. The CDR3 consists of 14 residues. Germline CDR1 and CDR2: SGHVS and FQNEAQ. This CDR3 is CASSSDRDITEAFF. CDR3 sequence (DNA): TGTGCCAGCAGTTCGGACAGGGACATTACTGAAGCTTTCTTT.

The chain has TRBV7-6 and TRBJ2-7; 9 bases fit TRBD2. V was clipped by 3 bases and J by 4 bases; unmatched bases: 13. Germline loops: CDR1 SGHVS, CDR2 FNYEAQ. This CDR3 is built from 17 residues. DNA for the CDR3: TGTGCCAGCAGCTTGGGGGTAGCGGGAGCATTCGGATACGAGCAGTACTTC. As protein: CASSLGVAGAFGYEQYF. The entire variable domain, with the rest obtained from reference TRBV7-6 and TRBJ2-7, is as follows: GAGVSQSPRYKVTKRGQDVALRCDPISGHVSLYWYRQALGQGPEFLTYFNYEAQQDKSGLPNDRFSAERPEGSISTLTIQRTEQRDSAMYRCASSLGVAGAFGYEQYFGPGTRLTVT.

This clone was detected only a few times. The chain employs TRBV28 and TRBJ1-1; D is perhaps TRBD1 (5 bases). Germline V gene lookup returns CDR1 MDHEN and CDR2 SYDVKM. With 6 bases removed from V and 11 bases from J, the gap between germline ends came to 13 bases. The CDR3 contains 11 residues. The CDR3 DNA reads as TGTGCCAGCAGCCTTGGGAGGGGTGCTTTCTTT. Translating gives CASSLGRGAFF.

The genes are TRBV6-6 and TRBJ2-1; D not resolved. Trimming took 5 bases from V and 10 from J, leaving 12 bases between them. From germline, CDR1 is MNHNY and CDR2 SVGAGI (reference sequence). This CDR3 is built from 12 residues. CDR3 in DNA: TGTGCCAGCAGTCCACTTGTCCACGAGCAGTTCTTC. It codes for CASSPLVHEQFF.

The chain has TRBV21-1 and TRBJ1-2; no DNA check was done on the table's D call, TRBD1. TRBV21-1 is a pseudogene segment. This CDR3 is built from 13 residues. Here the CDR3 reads CASSVRQGAGYTF. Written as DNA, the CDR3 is TGTGCCAGCAGCGTCCGACAGGGGGCGGGTTACACCTTC.

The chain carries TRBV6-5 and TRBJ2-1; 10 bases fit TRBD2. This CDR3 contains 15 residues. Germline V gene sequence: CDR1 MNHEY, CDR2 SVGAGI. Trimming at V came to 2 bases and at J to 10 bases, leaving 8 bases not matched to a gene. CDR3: CASSYRLAGDGEQFF. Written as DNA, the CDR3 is TGTGCCAGCAGTTACAGGCTAGCGGGAGATGGGGAGCAGTTCTTC.

The CDR3 loop reads CASSLGPQGTQYF. The CDR3 DNA follows: TGTGCCAGCAGCCTAGGGCCCCAGGGGACCCAGTACTTC. V usage is TRBV7-8 and J usage is TRBJ2-5; maybe TRBD1 (5 bases). The CDR3 sequence is 13 residues long. Deletions cut 5 bases from V and 7 bases from J, with 14 bases between. Germline CDR1 is SGHVS and CDR2 is FQNEAQ.

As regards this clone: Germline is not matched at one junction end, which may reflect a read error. Written as DNA, the CDR3 is TGTGCTAGCAGCTTCAGCGCGGGAGGGCTTGATACGCAGTATTTT. It codes for CASSFSAGGLDTQYF. This sequence joins TRBV7-7 and TRBJ2-3, with 9 bases aligning to TRBD2. The CDR3 contains 15 residues. Germline V gives CDR1 SSHAT, CDR2 FNYEAQ (reference sequence). Using reference TRBV7-7 and TRBJ2-3 for the parts outside the CDR3, the full variable domain is GAGVSQSPRYKVTKRGQDVTLRCDPISSHATLYWYQQALGQGPEFLTYFNYEAQPDKSGLPSDRFSAERPEGSISTLTIQRTEQRDSAMYRCASSFSAGGLDTQYFGPGTRLTVL.

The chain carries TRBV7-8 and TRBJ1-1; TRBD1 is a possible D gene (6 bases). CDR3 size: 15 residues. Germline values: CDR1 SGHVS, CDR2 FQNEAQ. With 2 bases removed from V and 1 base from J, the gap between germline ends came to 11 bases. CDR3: CASSLSGQRNTEAFF. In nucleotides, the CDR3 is TGTGCCAGCAGCTTAAGTGGACAGAGGAACACTGAAGCTTTCTTT.

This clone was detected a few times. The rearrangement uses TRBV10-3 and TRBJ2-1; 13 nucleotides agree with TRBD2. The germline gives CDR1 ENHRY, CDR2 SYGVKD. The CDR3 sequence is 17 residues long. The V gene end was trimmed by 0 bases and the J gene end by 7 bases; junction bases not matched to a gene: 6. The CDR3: CAISESGTSGMGNEQFF. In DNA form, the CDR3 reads TGTGCCATCAGTGAGTCGGGGACTAGCGGGATGGGTAATGAGCAGTTCTTC.

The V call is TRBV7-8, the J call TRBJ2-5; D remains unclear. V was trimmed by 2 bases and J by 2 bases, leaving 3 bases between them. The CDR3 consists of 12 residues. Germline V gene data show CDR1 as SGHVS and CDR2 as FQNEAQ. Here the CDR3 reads CASSLQQETQYF. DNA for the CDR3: TGTGCCAGCAGCTTACAGCAAGAGACCCAGTACTTC. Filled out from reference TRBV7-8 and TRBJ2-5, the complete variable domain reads GAGVSQSPRYKVAKRGQDVALRCDPISGHVSLFWYQQALGQGPEFLTYFQNEAQLDKSGLPSDRFFAERPEGSVSTLKIQRTQQEDSAVYLCASSLQQETQYFGPGTRLLVL.

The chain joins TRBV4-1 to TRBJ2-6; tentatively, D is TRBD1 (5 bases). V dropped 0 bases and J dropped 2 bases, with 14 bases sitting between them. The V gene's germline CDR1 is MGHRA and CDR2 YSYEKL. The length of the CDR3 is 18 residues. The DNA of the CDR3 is TGCGCCAGCAGCCAAGATGAGTCCGCGACAGCTGGGGCCAACGTCCTGACTTTC. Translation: CASSQDESATAGANVLTF.

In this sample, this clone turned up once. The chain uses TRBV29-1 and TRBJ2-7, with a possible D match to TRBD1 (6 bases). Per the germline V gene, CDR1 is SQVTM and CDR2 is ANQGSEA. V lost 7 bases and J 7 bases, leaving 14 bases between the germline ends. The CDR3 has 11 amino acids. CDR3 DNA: TGCAGCGGCGCCAGGGGCCGGGAGCAGTACTTC. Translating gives CSGARGREQYF.